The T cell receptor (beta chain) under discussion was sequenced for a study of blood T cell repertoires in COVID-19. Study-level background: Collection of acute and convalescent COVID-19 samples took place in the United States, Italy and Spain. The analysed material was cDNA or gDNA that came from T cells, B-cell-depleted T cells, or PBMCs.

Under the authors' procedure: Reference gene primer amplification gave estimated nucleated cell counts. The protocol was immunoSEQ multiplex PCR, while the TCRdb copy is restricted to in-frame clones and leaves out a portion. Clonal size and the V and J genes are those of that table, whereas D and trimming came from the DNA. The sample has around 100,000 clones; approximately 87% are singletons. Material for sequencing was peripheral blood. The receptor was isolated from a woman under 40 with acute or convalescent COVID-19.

Here the CDR3 reads CASRLRDGGNTEAFF. CDR3 coding DNA: TGTGCCAGCAGATTGCGGGACGGAGGAAACACTGAAGCTTTCTTT. The J gene is TRBJ1-1, the V gene TRBV7-9, with a possible D match to TRBD1 (5 bases). Germline V gives CDR1 SEHNR, CDR2 FQNEAQ (reference sequence). The ends were cut back, 6 bases at V and 2 bases at J, with 16 bases in the middle. CDR3 size: 15 residues.